A single sample gave rise to the 23 T cell receptor beta chains below, sequenced in a study of tumor and adjacent non-tumor tissue in lung cancer. This sample's RNA came from whole unsorted tissue. Distant lung tissue was collected more than 3 cm away from the tumor edge. TCRbeta libraries were built with three rounds of nested PCR, modified from ARM-PCR. TCRdb fed the multiplex PCR reads into MiXCR, producing one record per CDR3 protein. The sample has almost 75,000 distinct CDR3 sequences, about two thirds seen once. The sample was distant non-tumor lung tissue. These receptors were obtained from a woman between 45 and 60 years old with non-small cell lung cancer.

Turning to this clonotype: This clone may be a read error of a much larger clone one base away. This chain uses TRBV20-1 with TRBJ1-3, with D hard to call. The CDR3 is made up of 13 amino acids. Looked up from germline, CDR1 is DFQATT and CDR2 is SNEGSKA (reference sequence). The CDR3 region is CSASLPSGNTVYF. CDR3 sequence (DNA): TGCAGTGCTAGTCTGCCCTCTGGAAACACCGTATATTTT.

Points on this clonotype: A read error may produce the germline difference seen at one junction end. The V and J genes are TRBV29-1 and TRBJ2-3; TRBD2 matches 10 bases. The CDR3 is 15 residues long. Germline V gene data show CDR1 as SQVTM and CDR2 as ANQGSEA. In DNA, the CDR3 is TGCAGCGTCACCTCATCTAGCGGGAGCAGAGATACGCAGTATTTT. Translated, it gives CSVTSSSGSRDTQYF.

This clonotype is a singleton in its sample. The genes are TRBV6-6 and TRBJ2-2, with 15 bases aligning to TRBD2. Germline trimming cut 4 bases from V and 6 bases from J; bases unmatched to any gene: 3. From germline, CDR1 is MNHNY and CDR2 SVGAGI (reference sequence). This CDR3 comprises 16 residues. CDR3 sequence (DNA): TGTGCCAGCAGTTTGGGACTAGCGGGAGGAGCCGGGGAGCTGTTTTTT. Amino acid sequence: CASSLGLAGGAGELFF.

Remarks on this clonotype: A much larger clone differs from this one at a single base, so this may be a read error. The chain links TRBV4-1 to TRBJ2-4; D gene uncertain. The CDR3 sequence is 9 residues long. Looked up from germline, CDR1 is MGHRA and CDR2 is YSYEKL. The CDR3 nucleotides read TGCGCCAGCCCGGATTTTCAGAACTTC. Amino acid sequence: CASPDFQNF.

This clonotype was recorded only once. This may come from a read error, since a much larger clone is one base off. V is TRBV6-5 and J is TRBJ1-2; the D is unclear. Germline CDR1 and CDR2: MNHEY and SVGAGI. The length of the CDR3 is 14 residues. Written as DNA, the CDR3 is TGTGCCAGCAGCCCGGGGAGGACTCACTATGGCTGCACCTTC. Encoded protein: CASSPGRTHYGCTF.

A note on this clonotype: A much larger clone sits a single nucleotide away, making a read error possible. CDR3 DNA: TGTGCCAGCAGTCGGGACAGCGGCTACAACTTC. Residues: CASSRDSGYNF. This chain joins TRBV6-6 and TRBJ1-2; 7 nucleotides align to TRBD1. The CDR3 consists of 11 residues. Germline V lookup: CDR1 MNHNY, CDR2 SVGAGI (reference sequence).

Worth noting for this clonotype: Without the conserved terminal phenylalanine or tryptophan, this CDR3 likely stems from a read error. The rearrangement links TRBV11-2 to TRBJ2-7; TRBD2 agrees at 14 bases. The V gene's germline CDR1 is SGHAT and CDR2 FQNNGV. The CDR3 has 14 amino acids. The CDR3 region has the DNA TGTCCCAGCAGGGGACTAGCGGGAGCCTACGAGCAGTACTCC. It yields the protein CPSRGLAGAYEQYS.

On this clonotype: Sequence at one end of the junction differs from germline and may be a read error. In DNA form, the CDR3 reads TGTGTCACCAGCAGCGGGACATCCTATGGCTACACCTTC. The encoded protein is CVTSSGTSYGYTF. The gene calls are TRBV15 and TRBJ1-2; possible D gene TRBD1, 6 bases. Germline V gene sequence: CDR1 LNHNV, CDR2 YYDKDF (reference sequence). CDR3 length equals 13 residues. The whole variable domain, filled in from reference TRBV15 and TRBJ1-2, reads DAMVIQNPRYQVTQFGKPVTLSCSQTLNHNVMYWYQQKSSQAPKLLFHYYDKDFNNEADTPDNFQSRRPNTSFCFLDIRSPGLGDTAMYLCVTSSGTSYGYTFGSGTRLTVV.

This clonotype was seen repeatedly, ten times or more. The chain recombines TRBV20-1 with TRBJ2-1; 8 bases map to TRBD2. CDR1 and CDR2 from the germline V gene are DFQATT and SNEGSKA (reference sequence). The V segment lost 0 bases and the J segment 1 base; nucleotides outside the gene matches: 2. This CDR3 has 15 residues. As DNA, the CDR3 is TGCAGTGCTAGAGATGGCGGGAGGTCCTACAATGAGCAGTTCTTC. It encodes CSARDGGRSYNEQFF.

For this clonotype: This likely comes from a read error, as the CDR3 has no conserved phenylalanine or tryptophan at its end. Because the CDR3's place on the DNA is in doubt, the DNA is left out and the CDR3 is given as listed by TCRdb. The chain combines TRBV6-1 with TRBJ2-5; the table assigns TRBD2, which was not confirmed against the DNA. Germline CDR1 is MNHNS and CDR2 is SASEGT. The CDR3 is 12 residues long, ends included. CDR3 protein: CASSALRETRYS.

About this clonotype itself: One end of the junction varies from germline; a read error may be responsible. CDR3 sequence reads: CASSLVAGGYGQYF. CDR3 bases: TGTGCGAGCAGCTTAGTAGCGGGAGGATACGGGCAGTACTTC. The V and J genes are TRBV11-2 and TRBJ2-7; 10 bases match TRBD2. This CDR3 region has 14 residues. Germline loops: CDR1 SGHAT, CDR2 FQNNGV. Variable domain in full (rest from reference TRBV11-2 and TRBJ2-7): EAGVAQSPRYKIIEKRQSVAFWCNPISGHATLYWYQQILGQGPKLLIQFQNNGVVDDSQLPKDRFSAERLKGVDSTLKIQPAKLEDSAVYLCASSLVAGGYGQYFGPGTRLTVT.

This chain connects TRBV4-2 to TRBJ2-1, with 7 bases fitting TRBD2. CDR1 and CDR2 from the germline V gene are LGHNA and YNFKEQ. The CDR3 is made up of 16 amino acids. With 4 bases clipped from V and 4 bases from J, the junction kept 10 bases outside the gene matches. CDR3 DNA: TGTGCCAGCAGCCGGACTAGGAGGGACTCATACAATGAGCAGTTCTTC. Translating it yields CASSRTRRDSYNEQFF.

Remarks on this clonotype: One base away lies a much larger clone, so this may be a sequencing read error. This chain joins TRBV20-1 and TRBJ2-7; D may be TRBD1 or TRBD2 (5 bases each). The CDR3 loop spans 13 amino acids. The V gene's germline CDR1 is DFQATT and CDR2 SNEGSKA (reference sequence). For the CDR3, the DNA is TGCAGTACTAGAGATCTGTCAGGGCACGAGCAGTACTTC. Encoded protein: CSTRDLSGHEQYF.

With regard to this clonotype: Lacking the conserved final phenylalanine or tryptophan, this CDR3 likely reflects a read error. No DNA is shown, since the ends of the CDR3 on it are uncertain; the CDR3 is the one TCRdb lists. The rearrangement uses TRBV11-1 and TRBJ2-3. The CDR3 comprises 15 residues, both ends counted. Germline V gene data show CDR1 as SGHAT and CDR2 as FQDESV (reference sequence). The CDR3: CTSSFSVGSTDTQYP.

The V gene is TRBV11-2, the J gene TRBJ2-1, with D maybe TRBD2 (5 bases). The CDR3 is 14 residues long. Germline V lookup: CDR1 SGHAT, CDR2 FQNNGV. Deletions cut 5 bases from V and 7 bases from J, with 15 bases between. Here the CDR3 DNA reads TGTGCCAGCAGCCTAAATCCGGGAATGAATGAGCAGTTCTTC. This codes for CASSLNPGMNEQFF.

Details on this clonotype: Just one base apart from a much larger clone, this may be a read error. The genes are TRBV28 and TRBJ1-2; 7 nucleotides match TRBD1. There are 14 residues in the CDR3. Trimming took 6 bases from V and 5 from J; bases not matched to a gene: 9. Germline assignment: CDR1 MDHEN and CDR2 SYDVKM. The chain's CDR3 is CASRGTVKEYGYTF. CDR3 coding DNA: TGTGCCAGCAGGGGGACAGTTAAGGAGTATGGCTACACCTTC.

About this clonotype itself: This sequence may be a read error, since a much larger clone differs from it by one base. V gene TRBV6-1 combines with J gene TRBJ1-1; 8 nucleotides line up with TRBD1. The junction had 10 bases not matched to a gene; V was cut back by 7 bases and J by 0 bases. CDR1 and CDR2 (germline): MNHNS, SASEGT. This CDR3 region has 16 residues. The CDR3 region has the DNA TGTGCCAGCACATACGGGACAGGCCGCATGAACACTGAAGCTTTCTTT. It translates to CASTYGTGRMNTEAFF.

As concerns this clonotype: Being one base from a much bigger clone, this may be a read error. The rearrangement joins TRBV5-1 to TRBJ1-4; 7 bases map to TRBD1. This CDR3 comprises 15 residues. Germline V CDR1 and CDR2: SGHRS, YFSETQ. J gave up 3 bases and V 5 bases, and 7 bases lay outside the gene matches. CDR3 bases: TGCGCCAGCAGAGGGACAGTTGCACCTAATGAAAAACTGTTTTTT. As protein: CASRGTVAPNEKLFF.

The chain joins TRBV10-1 to TRBJ2-1; weak D call: TRBD1 (6 bases). Between the trimmed V and J ends, which lost 5 bases and 8 bases, there was a span of 25 bases. The CDR3 loop spans 17 amino acids. Germline V gives CDR1 WNHNN, CDR2 SYGVQD (reference sequence). The CDR3 spells CASSPDSNFGGGYEQFF. The CDR3 bases are TGCGCCAGCAGTCCGGACAGCAACTTTGGCGGTGGCTATGAGCAGTTCTTC.

This clonotype was detected a few times. A read error may explain this, as a much larger clone is one base away. The CDR3 nucleotides are TGTGCCAGCAGGCTGGAGGCCTACGAGCGGTACTTC. This encodes CASRLEAYERYF. The J gene is TRBJ2-7, the V gene TRBV6-2 or TRBV6-3; D is perhaps TRBD2 (5 bases). The CDR3 is made up of 12 amino acids. Germline V gene sequence: CDR1 MNHEY, CDR2 SVGEGT.

Only one count was recorded for this clonotype. No conserved phenylalanine or tryptophan ends this CDR3, so it is likely a read error. No DNA is shown, since the ends of the CDR3 on it are uncertain; the CDR3 is the one TCRdb lists. The genes are TRBV6-6 and TRBJ2-6; the table's D gene call, TRBD1, was not cross checked with the DNA. Germline lookup yields CDR1 MNHNY and CDR2 SVGAGI (reference sequence). The CDR3 is 16 residues long, counting both termini. The CDR3: CASTKVAYSGANVLIS.

Concerning this clonotype: Here the CDR3 omits its conserved ending phenylalanine or tryptophan, so a read error is the likely source. V is TRBV28 and J is TRBJ2-4; D unclear. This CDR3 has 15 amino acids. Germline V lookup: CDR1 MDHEN, CDR2 SYDVKM. CDR3 in amino acids: CASGFGLLAKNIQYL. DNA for the CDR3: TGTGCCAGCGGTTTTGGGTTACTAGCCAAAAACATTCAGTACCTC.

CDR3 DNA sequence: TGTGCCAGCAGTTACTTATCAAGCAGGAGTCGGTTCTTC. It codes for CASSYLSSRSRFF. The chain employs TRBV6-2 or TRBV6-3 and TRBJ2-1; D not resolved. V gave up 1 base and J gave up 15 bases, with 16 bases separating them. Germline assignment: CDR1 MNHEY and CDR2 SVGEGT. This CDR3 comprises 13 residues.